The following is a TCR beta chain sequence with its context. As yet, its antigen is unknown. From the 5' RACE reads, TCRdb called clonotypes with MiXCR, one entry per CDR3 protein. The table records fewer than 450,000 distinct CDR3 sequences, 28% of them present only once. This specimen comes from a study of identical twins' blood T cells. About the study: Some 12 libraries, six alpha and six beta, gave 50 million or so reads.

Points from the study as a whole: Top TCRbeta clonotypes were shared more with twin than unrelated donors. Environmental influences on twin similarity could not be excluded.

Looked up from germline, CDR1 is LGHNT and CDR2 is FRNRAP. CDR3 length: 14 residues. The V end lost 5 bases, the J end lost 2 bases, and 12 bases lay between the germline ends. Donors were six healthy women in three monozygous twin pairs. The gene calls are TRBV12-5 and TRBJ1-1; D is undetermined. What was sequenced was PBMCs. The sequence was collected from a woman aged 18-49 years in good health. CDR3 coding DNA: TGTGCTAGTGGTCGGGCAGAAGCTAACACTGAAGCTTTCTTT. Translating gives CASGRAEANTEAFF.